The clone carrying this TCR beta chain was counted only a few times. The antigen is not known. After constant-region reverse-primer amplification, full-length variable regions underwent semi-nested PCR with Nested Universal Primer A. Via MiXCR, TCRdb re-called the 5' RACE reads, giving one row per CDR3 protein. The table has some 64,000 distinct CDR3 sequences, roughly 22% seen once. CD4+CD45RO+CD25- cells were isolated as memory CD4+ T cells. Study findings and constraints: Whole repertoires were not studied in the larger cohort, only one V-J beta rearrangement.

V was trimmed by 6 bases and J by 9 bases, leaving 21 bases between them. CDR1 is SGHVS, CDR2 FQNEAQ, per germline. The CDR3 has 16 residues. This chain joins TRBV7-8 and TRBJ1-6, with D possibly matching TRBD1 (6 bases). The sequence was collected from a female donor with breast cancer. The specimen sequenced was memory CD4+ T cells sorted from a lymph node. Subset of the sample: memory CD4+ T cells, CD4+CD45RO+CD25-. In nucleotides, the CDR3 is TGTGCCAGCAGTCCTCATAGGGGGGAGTTGCGTTCACCCCTCCACTTT. It codes for CASSPHRGELRSPLHF.